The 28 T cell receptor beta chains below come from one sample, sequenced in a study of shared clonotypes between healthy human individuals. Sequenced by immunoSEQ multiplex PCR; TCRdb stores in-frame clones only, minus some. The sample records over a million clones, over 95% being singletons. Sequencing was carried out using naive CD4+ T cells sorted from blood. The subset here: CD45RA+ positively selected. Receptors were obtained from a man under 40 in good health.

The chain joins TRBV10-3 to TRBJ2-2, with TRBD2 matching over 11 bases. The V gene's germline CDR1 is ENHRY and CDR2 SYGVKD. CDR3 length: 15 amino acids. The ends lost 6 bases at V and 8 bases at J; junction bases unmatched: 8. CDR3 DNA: TGTGCCATCAGGGTAGCGGGAGGGCCCGTGGGGGAGCTGTTTTTT. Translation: CAIRVAGGPVGELFF.

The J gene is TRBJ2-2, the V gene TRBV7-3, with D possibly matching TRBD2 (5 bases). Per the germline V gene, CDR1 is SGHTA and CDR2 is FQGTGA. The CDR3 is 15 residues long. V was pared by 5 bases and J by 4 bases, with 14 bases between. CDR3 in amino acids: CASSRTSGVTGELFF. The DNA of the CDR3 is TGTGCCAGCAGCCGGACTTCCGGGGTCACCGGGGAGCTGTTTTTT.

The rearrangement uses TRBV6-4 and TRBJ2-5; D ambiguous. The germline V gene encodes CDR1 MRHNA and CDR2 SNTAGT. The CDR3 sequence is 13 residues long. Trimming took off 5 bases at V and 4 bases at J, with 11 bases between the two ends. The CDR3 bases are TGTGCCAGCAGTTCCTATCCTGGAGAGACCCAGTACTTC. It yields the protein CASSSYPGETQYF.

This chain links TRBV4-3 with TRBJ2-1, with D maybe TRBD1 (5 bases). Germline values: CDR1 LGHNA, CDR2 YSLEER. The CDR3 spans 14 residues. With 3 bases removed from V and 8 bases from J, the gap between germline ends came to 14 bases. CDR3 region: CASSHRLGLDEQFF. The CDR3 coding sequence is TGCGCCAGCAGCCACCGACTGGGGCTCGATGAGCAGTTCTTC.

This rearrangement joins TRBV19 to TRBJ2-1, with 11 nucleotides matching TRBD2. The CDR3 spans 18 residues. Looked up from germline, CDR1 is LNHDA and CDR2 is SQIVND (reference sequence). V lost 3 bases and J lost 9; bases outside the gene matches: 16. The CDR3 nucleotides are TGTGCCAGTAGTATCCCCCTAGCGGGAGGTCAGGGGGTTGTTGAGCAGTTCTTC. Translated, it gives CASSIPLAGGQGVVEQFF. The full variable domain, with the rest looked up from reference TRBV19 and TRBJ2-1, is DGGITQSPKYLFRKEGQNVTLSCEQNLNHDAMYWYRQDPGQGLRLIYYSQIVNDFQKGDIAEGYSVSREKKESFPLTVTSAQKNPTAFYLCASSIPLAGGQGVVEQFFGPGTRLTVL.

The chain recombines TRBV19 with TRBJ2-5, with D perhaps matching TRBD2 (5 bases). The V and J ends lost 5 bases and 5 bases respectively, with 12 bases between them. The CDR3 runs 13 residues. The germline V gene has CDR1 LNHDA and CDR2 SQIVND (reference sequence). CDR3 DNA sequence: TGTGCCAGTAGTGGCGACCCGGGGGAGACCCAGTACTTC. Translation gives CASSGDPGETQYF.

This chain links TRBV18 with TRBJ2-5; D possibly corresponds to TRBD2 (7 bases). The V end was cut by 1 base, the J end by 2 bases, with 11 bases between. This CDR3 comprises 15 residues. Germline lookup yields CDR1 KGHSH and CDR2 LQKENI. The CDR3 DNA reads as TGTGCCAGCTCACCACAGGGGGGGGCACAAGAGACCCAGTACTTC. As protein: CASSPQGGAQETQYF.

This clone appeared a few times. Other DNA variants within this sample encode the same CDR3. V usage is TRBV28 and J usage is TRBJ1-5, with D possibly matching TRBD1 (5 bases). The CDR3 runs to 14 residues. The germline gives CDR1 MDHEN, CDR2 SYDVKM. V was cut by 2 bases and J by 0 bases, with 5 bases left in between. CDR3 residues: CASSLRGSNQPQHF. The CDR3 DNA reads TGTGCCAGCAGTTTAAGGGGTAGCAATCAGCCCCAGCATTTT.

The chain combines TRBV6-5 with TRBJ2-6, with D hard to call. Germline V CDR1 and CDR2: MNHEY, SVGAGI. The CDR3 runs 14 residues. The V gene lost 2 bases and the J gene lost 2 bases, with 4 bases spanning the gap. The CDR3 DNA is TGTGCCAGCAGTTACAGAACTGGGGCCAACGTCCTGACTTTC. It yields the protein CASSYRTGANVLTF.

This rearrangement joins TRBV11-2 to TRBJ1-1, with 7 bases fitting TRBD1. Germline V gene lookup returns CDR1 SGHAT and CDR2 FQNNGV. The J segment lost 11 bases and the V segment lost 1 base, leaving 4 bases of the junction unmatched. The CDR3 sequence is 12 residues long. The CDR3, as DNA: TGTGCCAGCAGCTTAGTTATCAGGGGGGCTTTCTTT. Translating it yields CASSLVIRGAFF.

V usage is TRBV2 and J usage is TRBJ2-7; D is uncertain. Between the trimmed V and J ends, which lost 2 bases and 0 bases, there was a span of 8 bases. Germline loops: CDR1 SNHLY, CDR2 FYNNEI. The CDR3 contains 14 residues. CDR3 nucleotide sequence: TGTGCCAGCAGTGAAAACAGATACTCCTACGAGCAGTACTTC. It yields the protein CASSENRYSYEQYF.

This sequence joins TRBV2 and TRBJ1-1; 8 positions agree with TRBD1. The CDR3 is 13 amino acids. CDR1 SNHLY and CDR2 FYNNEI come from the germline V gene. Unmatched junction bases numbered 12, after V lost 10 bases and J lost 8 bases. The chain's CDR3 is CANGQGGVGEAFF. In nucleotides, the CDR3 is TGTGCCAACGGACAGGGCGGGGTAGGGGAAGCTTTCTTT. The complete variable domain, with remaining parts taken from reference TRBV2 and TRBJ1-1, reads EPEVTQTPSHQVTQMGQEVILRCVPISNHLYFYWYRQILGQKVEFLVSFYNNEISEKSEIFDDQFSVERPDGSNFTLKIRSTKLEDSAMYFCANGQGGVGEAFFGQGTRLTVV.

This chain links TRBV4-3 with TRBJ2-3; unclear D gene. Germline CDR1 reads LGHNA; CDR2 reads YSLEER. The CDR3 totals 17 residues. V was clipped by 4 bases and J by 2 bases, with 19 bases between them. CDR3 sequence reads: CASSPFSTQSATDTQYF. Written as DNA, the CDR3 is TGCGCCAGCAGCCCCTTTTCGACGCAAAGCGCCACAGATACGCAGTATTTT.

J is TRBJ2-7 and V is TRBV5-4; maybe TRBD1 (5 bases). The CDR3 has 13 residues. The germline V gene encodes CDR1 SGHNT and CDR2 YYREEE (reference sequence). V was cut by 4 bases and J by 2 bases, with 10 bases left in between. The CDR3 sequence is CASSQGRAYEQYF. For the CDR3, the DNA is TGTGCCAGCAGCCAGGGTAGGGCCTACGAGCAGTACTTC.

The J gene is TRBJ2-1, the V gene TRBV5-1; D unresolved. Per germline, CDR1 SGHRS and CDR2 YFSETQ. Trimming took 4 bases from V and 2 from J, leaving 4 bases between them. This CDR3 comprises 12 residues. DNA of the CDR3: TGCGCCAGCAGCCAAGCCTACAATGAGCAGTTCTTC. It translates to CASSQAYNEQFF.

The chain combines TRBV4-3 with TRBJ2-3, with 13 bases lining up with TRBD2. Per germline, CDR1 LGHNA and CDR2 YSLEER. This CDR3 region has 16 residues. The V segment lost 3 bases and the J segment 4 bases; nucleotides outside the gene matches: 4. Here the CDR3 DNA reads TGCGCCAGCAGCCAGGTACTAGCGGGAGGGCCAGATACGCAGTATTTT. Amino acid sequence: CASSQVLAGGPDTQYF.

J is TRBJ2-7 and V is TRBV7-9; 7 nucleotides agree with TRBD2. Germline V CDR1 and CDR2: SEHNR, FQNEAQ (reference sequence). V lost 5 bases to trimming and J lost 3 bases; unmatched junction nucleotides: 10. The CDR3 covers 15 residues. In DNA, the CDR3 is TGTGCCAGCAGCCGGGACGCTAGGACTAGCTACGAGCAGTACTTC. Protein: CASSRDARTSYEQYF.

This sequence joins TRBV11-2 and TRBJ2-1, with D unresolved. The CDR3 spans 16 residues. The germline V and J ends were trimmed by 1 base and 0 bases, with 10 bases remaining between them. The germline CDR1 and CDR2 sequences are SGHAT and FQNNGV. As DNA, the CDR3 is TGTGCCAGCAGCTTAGGGTCTTGGCCCTCCTACAATGAGCAGTTCTTC. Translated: CASSLGSWPSYNEQFF.

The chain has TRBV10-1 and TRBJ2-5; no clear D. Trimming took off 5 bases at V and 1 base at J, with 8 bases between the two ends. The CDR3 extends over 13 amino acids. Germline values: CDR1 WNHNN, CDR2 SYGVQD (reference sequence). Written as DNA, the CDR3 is TGCGCCAGCAGTCTAAGGGCCCAAGAGACCCAGTACTTC. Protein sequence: CASSLRAQETQYF.

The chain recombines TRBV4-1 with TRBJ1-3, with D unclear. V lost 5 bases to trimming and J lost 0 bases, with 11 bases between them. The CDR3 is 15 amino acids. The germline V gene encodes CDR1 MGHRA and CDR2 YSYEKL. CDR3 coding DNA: TGCGCCAGCAGCGCATGGCCTGACTCTGGAAACACCATATATTTT. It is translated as CASSAWPDSGNTIYF.

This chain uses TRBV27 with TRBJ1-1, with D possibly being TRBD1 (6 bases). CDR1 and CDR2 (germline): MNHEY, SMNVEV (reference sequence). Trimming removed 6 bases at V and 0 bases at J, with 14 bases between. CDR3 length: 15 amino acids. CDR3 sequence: CASRSLGGLNTEAFF. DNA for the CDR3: TGTGCCAGCAGATCCCTCGGGGGCTTGAACACTGAAGCTTTCTTT.

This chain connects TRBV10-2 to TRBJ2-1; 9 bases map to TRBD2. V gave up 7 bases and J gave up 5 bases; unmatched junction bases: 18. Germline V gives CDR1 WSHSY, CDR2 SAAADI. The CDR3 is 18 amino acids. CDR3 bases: TGCGCCAGCACCTCCGATGTGGCATTAGCGGGAGTTGACAATGAGCAGTTCTTC. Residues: CASTSDVALAGVDNEQFF.

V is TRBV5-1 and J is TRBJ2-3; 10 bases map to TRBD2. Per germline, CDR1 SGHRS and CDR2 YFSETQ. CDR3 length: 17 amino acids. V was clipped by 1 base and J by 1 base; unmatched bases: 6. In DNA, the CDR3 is TGCGCCAGCAGCTTGAGAGGAAGCGGGAGGGGCACAGATACGCAGTATTTT. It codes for CASSLRGSGRGTDTQYF.

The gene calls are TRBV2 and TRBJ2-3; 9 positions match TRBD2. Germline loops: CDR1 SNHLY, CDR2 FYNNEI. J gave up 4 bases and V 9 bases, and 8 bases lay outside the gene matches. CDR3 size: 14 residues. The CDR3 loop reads CARGAGTSPDTQYF. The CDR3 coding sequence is TGTGCCAGGGGAGCCGGGACTAGCCCAGATACGCAGTATTTT.

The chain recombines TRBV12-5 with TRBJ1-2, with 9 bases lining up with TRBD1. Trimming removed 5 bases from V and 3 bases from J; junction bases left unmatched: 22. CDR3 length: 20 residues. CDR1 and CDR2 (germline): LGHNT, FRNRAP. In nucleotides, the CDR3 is TGTGCTAGTGGTAAAGGACAGGGGCCCGTAATAGGTACCTCAGACTATGGCTACACCTTC. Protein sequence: CASGKGQGPVIGTSDYGYTF.

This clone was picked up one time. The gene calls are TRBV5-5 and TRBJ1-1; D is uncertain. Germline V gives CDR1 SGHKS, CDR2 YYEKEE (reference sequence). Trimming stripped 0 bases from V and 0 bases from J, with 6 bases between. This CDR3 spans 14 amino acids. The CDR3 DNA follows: TGTGCCAGCAGCTTGGAAACTCTGAACACTGAAGCTTTCTTT. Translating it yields CASSLETLNTEAFF.

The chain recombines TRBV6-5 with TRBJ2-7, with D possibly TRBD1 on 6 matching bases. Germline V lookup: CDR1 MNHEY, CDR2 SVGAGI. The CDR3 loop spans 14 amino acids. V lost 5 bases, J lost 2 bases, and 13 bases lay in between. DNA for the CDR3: TGTGCCAGCAGTGACTACCCAGGGGCCTACGAGCAGTACTTC. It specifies CASSDYPGAYEQYF.

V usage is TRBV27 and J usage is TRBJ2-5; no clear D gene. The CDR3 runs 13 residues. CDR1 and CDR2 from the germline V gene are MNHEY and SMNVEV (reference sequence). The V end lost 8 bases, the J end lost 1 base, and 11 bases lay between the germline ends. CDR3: CASRAWAQETQYF. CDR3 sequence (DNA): TGTGCCAGCCGAGCCTGGGCCCAAGAGACCCAGTACTTC.